Below, one TCR beta chain is given with its context. Germline values: CDR1 GTSNPN, CDR2 SVGIG (reference sequence). V lost 2 bases to trimming and J lost 6 bases, with 8 bases between them. The CDR3 contains 11 residues. The sample is drawn from a study of cytomegalovirus exposure and HLA in healthy donors. PCR employed 60 Vbeta and 13 Jbeta primers. Using immunoSEQ multiplex PCR, the repertoire was profiled, and TCRdb retains in-frame clones only, with some absent. The repertoire holds about 100,000 clones, about 85% seen once, with about 3.6% in the top ten. The chain couples TRBV30 to TRBJ2-7; possible D gene TRBD1, 5 bases. Sequenced sample: PBMCs. The TCR comes from a man aged 25-45 years in good health and CMV-seronegative. Here the CDR3 reads CAWSPGSEQYF. CDR3 DNA: TGTGCCTGGAGTCCAGGGTCCGAGCAGTACTTC.